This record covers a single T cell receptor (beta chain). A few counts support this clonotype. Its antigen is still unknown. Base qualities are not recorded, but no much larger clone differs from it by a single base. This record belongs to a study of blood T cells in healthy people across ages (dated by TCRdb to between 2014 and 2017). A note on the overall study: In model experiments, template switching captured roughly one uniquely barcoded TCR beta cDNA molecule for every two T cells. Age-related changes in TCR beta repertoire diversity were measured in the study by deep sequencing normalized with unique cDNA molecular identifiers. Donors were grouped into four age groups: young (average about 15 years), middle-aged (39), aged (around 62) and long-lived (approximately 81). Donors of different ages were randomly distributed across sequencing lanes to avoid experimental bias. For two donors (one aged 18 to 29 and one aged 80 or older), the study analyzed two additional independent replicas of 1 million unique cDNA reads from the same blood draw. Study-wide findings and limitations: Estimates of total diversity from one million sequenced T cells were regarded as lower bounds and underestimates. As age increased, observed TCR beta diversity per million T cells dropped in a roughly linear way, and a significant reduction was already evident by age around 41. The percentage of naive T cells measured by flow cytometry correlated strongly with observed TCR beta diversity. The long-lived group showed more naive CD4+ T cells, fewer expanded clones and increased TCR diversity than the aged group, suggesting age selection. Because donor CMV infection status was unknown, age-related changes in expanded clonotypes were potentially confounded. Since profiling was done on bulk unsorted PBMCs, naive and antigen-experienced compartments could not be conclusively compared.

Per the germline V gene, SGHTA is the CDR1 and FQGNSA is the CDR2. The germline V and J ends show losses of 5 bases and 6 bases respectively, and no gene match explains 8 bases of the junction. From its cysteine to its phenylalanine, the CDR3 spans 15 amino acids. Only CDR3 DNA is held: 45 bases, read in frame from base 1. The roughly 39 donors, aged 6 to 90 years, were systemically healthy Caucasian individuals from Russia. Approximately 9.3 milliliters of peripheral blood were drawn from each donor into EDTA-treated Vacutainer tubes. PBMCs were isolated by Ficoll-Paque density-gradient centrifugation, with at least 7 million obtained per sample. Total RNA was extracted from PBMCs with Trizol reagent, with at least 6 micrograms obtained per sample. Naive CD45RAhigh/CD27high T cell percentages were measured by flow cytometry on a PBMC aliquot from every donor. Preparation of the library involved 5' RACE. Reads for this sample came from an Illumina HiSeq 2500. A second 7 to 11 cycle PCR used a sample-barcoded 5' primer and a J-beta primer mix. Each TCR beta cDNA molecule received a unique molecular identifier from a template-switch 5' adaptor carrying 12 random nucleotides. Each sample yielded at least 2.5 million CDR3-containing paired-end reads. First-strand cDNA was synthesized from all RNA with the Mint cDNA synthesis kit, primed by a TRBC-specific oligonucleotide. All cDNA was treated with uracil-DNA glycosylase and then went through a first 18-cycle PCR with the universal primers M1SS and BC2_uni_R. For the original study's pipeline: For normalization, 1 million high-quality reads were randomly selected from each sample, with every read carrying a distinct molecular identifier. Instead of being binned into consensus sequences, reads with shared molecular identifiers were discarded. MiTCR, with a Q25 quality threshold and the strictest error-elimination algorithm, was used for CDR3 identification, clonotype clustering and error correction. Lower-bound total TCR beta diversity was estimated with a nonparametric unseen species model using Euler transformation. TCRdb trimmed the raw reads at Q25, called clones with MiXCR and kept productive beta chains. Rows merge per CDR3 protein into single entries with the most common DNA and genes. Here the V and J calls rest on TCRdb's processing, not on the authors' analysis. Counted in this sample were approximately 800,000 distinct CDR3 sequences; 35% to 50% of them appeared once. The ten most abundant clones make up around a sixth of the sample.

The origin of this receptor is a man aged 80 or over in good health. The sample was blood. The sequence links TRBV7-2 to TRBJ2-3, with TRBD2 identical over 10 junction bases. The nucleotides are TGTGCCAGCAGCGCTAGCGGGAGTGGGATTGATACGCAGTATTTT. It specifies CASSASGSGIDTQYF.